This entry is about one T cell receptor beta chain. Via MiXCR, TCRdb re-called the RT-PCR reads, giving one row per CDR3 protein. Of around 520,000 distinct CDR3 sequences listed, approximately 12% are singletons. These data come from a study of response to subunit inactivated influenza vaccine. CDR1 and CDR2 from the germline V gene are SGHRS and YFSETQ. V was shortened by 6 bases and J by 7 bases, with 19 bases between the two germline ends. The CDR3 loop spans 14 amino acids. This chain connects TRBV5-1 to TRBJ1-1, with D perhaps TRBD1 (6 bases). This clonotype originated in a man aged 50-59 years who received an inactivated influenza vaccine. Sequenced material: PBMCs from blood, taken on the day of vaccination. The CDR3, as DNA: TGCGCCAGCACTTGGGGGCCAATCGGCGGTGAAGCTTTCTTT. Protein sequence: CASTWGPIGGEAFF. The whole variable domain, filled in from reference TRBV5-1 and TRBJ1-1, reads KAGVTQTPRYLIKTRGQQVTLSCSPISGHRSVSWYQQTPGQGLQFLFEYFSETQRNKGNFPGRFSGRQFSNSRSEMNVSTLELGDSALYLCASTWGPIGGEAFFGQGTRLTVV.